There are many counts of the clone carrying this T cell receptor beta chain. This sample is drawn from a study of T cells in Graves' hyperthyroidism and ophthalmopathy. What was amplified from RNA transcripts were TCR beta CDR3 regions. In the first-round RT-PCR of the TCR CDR3, the HTBI primer set was used. MiXCR, applied by TCRdb to the multiplex PCR reads, yields one record per CDR3 protein. Of some 500,000 distinct CDR3 sequences in the sample, approximately 16% were seen once. CDR1 and CDR2 (germline): SGHTA, FQGNSA. With 2 bases removed from V and 10 bases from J, the gap between germline ends came to 17 bases. This CDR3 region has 14 residues.

Sequencing was done on a sample of blood. This sequence originates from a woman in her thirties with Graves' ophthalmopathy. V is TRBV7-2 and J is TRBJ1-1, with D hard to call. The CDR3 sequence: CASSLQTTIDGAFF. As DNA, the CDR3 is TGTGCCAGCAGCTTACAGACAACAATTGATGGAGCTTTCTTT.